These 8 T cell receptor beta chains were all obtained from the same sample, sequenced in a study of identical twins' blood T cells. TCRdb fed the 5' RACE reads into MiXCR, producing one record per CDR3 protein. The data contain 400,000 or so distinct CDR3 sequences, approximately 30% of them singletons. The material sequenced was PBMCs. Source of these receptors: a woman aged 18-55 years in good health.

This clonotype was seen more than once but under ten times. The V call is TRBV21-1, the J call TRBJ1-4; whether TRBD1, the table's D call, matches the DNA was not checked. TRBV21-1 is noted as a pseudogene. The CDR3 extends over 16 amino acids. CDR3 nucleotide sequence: TGTGCCAGCATCAGGGACAGGACTGCAACTAATGAAAAACTGTTTTTT. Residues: CASIRDRTATNEKLFF.

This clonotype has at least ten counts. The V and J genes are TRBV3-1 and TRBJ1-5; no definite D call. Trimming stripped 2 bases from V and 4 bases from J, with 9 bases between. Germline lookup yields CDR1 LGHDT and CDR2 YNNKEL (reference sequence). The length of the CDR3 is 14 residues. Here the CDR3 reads CASSQLGWNQPQHF. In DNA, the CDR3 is TGTGCCAGCAGCCAATTGGGGTGGAATCAGCCCCAGCATTTT. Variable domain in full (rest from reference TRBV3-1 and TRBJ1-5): DTAVSQTPKYLVTQMGNDKSIKCEQNLGHDTMYWYKQDSKKFLKIMFSYNNKELIINETVPNRFSPKSPDKAHLNLHINSLELGDSAVYFCASSQLGWNQPQHFGDGTRLSIL.

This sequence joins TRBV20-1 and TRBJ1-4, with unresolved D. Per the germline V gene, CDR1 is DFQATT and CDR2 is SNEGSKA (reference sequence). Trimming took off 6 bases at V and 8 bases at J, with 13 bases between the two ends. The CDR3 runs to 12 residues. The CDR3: CSASQQREKLFF. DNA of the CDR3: TGCAGTGCGTCCCAACAAAGGGAAAAACTGTTTTTT.

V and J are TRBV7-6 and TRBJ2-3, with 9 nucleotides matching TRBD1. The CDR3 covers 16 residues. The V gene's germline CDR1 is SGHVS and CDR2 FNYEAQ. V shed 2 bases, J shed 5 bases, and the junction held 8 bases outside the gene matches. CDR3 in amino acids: CASSLTPGQGGDTQYF. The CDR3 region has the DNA TGTGCCAGCAGCTTAACACCGGGACAGGGAGGAGATACGCAGTATTTT. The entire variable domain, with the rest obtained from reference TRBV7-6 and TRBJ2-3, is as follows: GAGVSQSPRYKVTKRGQDVALRCDPISGHVSLYWYRQALGQGPEFLTYFNYEAQQDKSGLPNDRFSAERPEGSISTLTIQRTEQRDSAMYRCASSLTPGQGGDTQYFGPGTRLTVL.

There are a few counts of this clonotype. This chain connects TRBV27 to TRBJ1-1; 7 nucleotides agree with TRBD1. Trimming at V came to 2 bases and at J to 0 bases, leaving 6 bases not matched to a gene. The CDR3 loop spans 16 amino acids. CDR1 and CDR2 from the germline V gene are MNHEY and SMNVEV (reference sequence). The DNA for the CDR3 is TGTGCCAGCAGTTTACAGCAGGGGGGTTTGAACACTGAAGCTTTCTTT. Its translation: CASSLQQGGLNTEAFF.

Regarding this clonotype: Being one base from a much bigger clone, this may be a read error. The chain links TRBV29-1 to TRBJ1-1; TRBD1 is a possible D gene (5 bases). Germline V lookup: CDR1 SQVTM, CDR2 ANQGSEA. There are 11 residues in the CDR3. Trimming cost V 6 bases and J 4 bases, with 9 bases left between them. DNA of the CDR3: TGCAGCGTGCATGGGGGCACTGAAGCTTTCTTT. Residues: CSVHGGTEAFF.

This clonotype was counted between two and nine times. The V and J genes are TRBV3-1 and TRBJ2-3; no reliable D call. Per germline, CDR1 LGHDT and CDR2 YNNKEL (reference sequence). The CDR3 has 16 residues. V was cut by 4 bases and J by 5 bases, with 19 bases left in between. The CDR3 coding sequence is TGTGCCAGCAGCCCTAGAGGCGGACCCCTGGGAGATACGCAGTATTTT. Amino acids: CASSPRGGPLGDTQYF.

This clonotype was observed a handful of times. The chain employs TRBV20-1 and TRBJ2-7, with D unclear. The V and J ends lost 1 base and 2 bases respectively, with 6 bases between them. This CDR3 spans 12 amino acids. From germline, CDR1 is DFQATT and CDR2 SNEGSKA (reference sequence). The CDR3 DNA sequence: TGCAGTGCTAGAGGAATAGCCTACGAGCAGTACTTC. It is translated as CSARGIAYEQYF.